This T cell receptor (beta chain) was documented in a study of human T cells and chemical hapten exposure. V gave up 3 bases and J gave up 4 bases, with 9 bases separating them. This CDR3 comprises 13 residues. The time point here: pre-sensitization, week 0. The sample's treatment: therapeutic diphenylcyclopropenone sensitization with weekly scalp DPC. Alopecia patients between 18 and 70 years old and suitable for DPC were used as donors. Individual cDNA molecules (in the library) carried attached unique molecular identifiers. TCRdb used MiXCR to reprocess the RACE reads, holding one entry per CDR3 protein. The sample holds 180,000 or so distinct CDR3 sequences, about 31% seen once.

This chain connects TRBV12-3 or TRBV12-4 to TRBJ1-2, with D perhaps matching TRBD1 (5 bases). The receptor comes from a woman under 40 with alopecia areata. Some clones in this sample may be carry-over from other donors' samples. This specimen consisted of whole blood, obtained in connection with sensitization to the hapten diphenylcyclopropenone (DPC). In DNA, the CDR3 is TGTGCCAGCAGTTTTGTGCAGGGCTATGGCTACACCTTC. It is translated as CASSFVQGYGYTF.